This TCR beta chain was observed in a study of beta chain features in type 1 diabetes. Broader study findings: A pattern of fewer insertions and more deletions at VDJ junctions was seen in type 1 diabetes patients.

This clone has a handful of counts. Its target is unknown. As every portion of the isolated RNA was reverse transcribed, the sequencing read expressed TCRB transcripts. Assay used: immunoSEQ multiplex PCR; TCRdb lists only in-frame clones, some missing. The table lists under 90,000 clones, around a third of them singletons. Sequenced input: stem cell memory CD4+ T cells from blood. The sequence was obtained from a woman aged 18-29 years in good health.

The CDR3 region has the DNA TGTGCCAGCAGCTTCCCCGGGACTAGCGGCTCCTACGAGCAGTACTTC. Its translation: CASSFPGTSGSYEQYF. The chain uses TRBV7-2 and TRBJ2-7; 11 positions agree with TRBD2. The V gene's germline CDR1 is SGHTA and CDR2 FQGNSA. The V and J ends lost 3 bases and 0 bases, in that order; junction bases with no gene match: 4. There are 16 residues in the CDR3.